This paragraph covers one T cell receptor beta chain sequence. Its antigen is unidentified. The record originates from a study of CD8 T cells in ankylosing spondylitis. Notes on the study in general: Ankylosing spondylitis blood appeared to be characterized by a TCR beta motif of roughly eight highly homologous variants.

The length of the CDR3 is 15 residues. Germline V gene data show CDR1 as MNHEY and CDR2 as SVGEGT. V shed 6 bases, J shed 0 bases, and the junction held 6 bases outside the gene matches. Libraries for TCR beta were made by quantitative 5'-RACE with molecular barcodes. MiXCR, run by TCRdb on the 5' RACE reads, gives a single entry per CDR3 protein. The sample lists 800,000 to 900,000 distinct CDR3 sequences, over 9.5% occurring once. The chain employs TRBV6-2 or TRBV6-3 and TRBJ2-5; TRBD2 matches 8 bases. The sample comprised blood, either unsorted or a sorted T cell fraction (not recorded which). The TCR originated in a male donor with ankylosing spondylitis. The CDR3 reads CASRRTSPYQETQYF. The CDR3 coding sequence is TGTGCCAGCAGGCGGACTAGCCCATACCAAGAGACCCAGTACTTC.